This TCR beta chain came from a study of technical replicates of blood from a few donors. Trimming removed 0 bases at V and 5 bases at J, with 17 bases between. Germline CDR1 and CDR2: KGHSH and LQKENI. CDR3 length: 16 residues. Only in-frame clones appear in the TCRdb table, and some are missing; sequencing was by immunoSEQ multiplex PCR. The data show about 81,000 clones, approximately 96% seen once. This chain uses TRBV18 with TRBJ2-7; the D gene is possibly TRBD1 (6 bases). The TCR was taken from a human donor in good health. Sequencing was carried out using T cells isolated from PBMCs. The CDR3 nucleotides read TGTGCCAGCTCACCACCGATGAAGGGGGTGAGGAACGAGCAGTACTTC. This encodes CASSPPMKGVRNEQYF.